What follows is one T cell receptor (beta chain) and its context. The data stem from a study of control samples from healthy donors and cancer patients. V dropped 4 bases and J dropped 6 bases, with 14 bases sitting between them. The CDR3 runs to 14 residues. Germline V gene sequence: CDR1 SGHNT, CDR2 YYREEE (reference sequence). Sequenced by immunoSEQ multiplex PCR; TCRdb stores in-frame clones only, minus some. The profile shows around 80,000 clones, about 94% of them singletons. The clonotype originates from a woman in her 30s in good health. The chain has TRBV5-4 and TRBJ2-4; perhaps TRBD2 as D (6 bases). Sequencing was done on a sample of blood. The CDR3 bases are TGTGCCAGCAGCGTGGACGAACTAGCAAACATTCAGTACTTC. As protein: CASSVDELANIQYF.